This T cell receptor beta chain emerged from a study of shared clonotypes between healthy human individuals. On this clone itself: Other nucleotide sequences in the sample specify the same CDR3.

Donors were healthy HIV-negative adults without recent acute infections or vaccinations. Among the donors, all were Caucasian adults who lived in Nashville, Tennessee. Libraries were prepared by immunoSEQ multiplex PCR; TCRdb keeps only in-frame clonotypes and omits some of them. This sample has about 980,000 clones, with approximately 76% found just once. CDR3 length: 14 residues. The germline V and J ends were trimmed by 0 bases and 0 bases, with 3 bases remaining between them. Germline CDR1 reads KGHSH; CDR2 reads LQKENI. The V gene is TRBV18, the J gene TRBJ2-1; D call uncertain. The sample taken for sequencing was memory CD4+ T cells sorted from blood. Subset here: CD45RA-negative fraction. This TCR came from a man aged 18 to 30 in good health. The CDR3: CASSPPDSYNEQFF. The CDR3 DNA sequence: TGTGCCAGCTCACCACCAGACTCCTACAATGAGCAGTTCTTC.